Given below is one TCR beta chain in context. Its antigen is unknown. Assay used: immunoSEQ multiplex PCR; TCRdb lists only in-frame clones, some missing. This table has more than 20,000 clones, approximately 86% appearing once. The CDR3 length is 15 residues. With 5 bases clipped from V and 2 bases from J, the junction kept 6 bases outside the gene matches. Germline V gives CDR1 SEHNR, CDR2 FQNEAQ (reference sequence). The data belong to a study of chemoradiotherapy in HPV16-positive cancers. Study as a whole: A couple of HPV16-positive patients' cells yielded candidate HPV-specific clones and common motifs. Study findings and constraints: HPV-specific T cells were functionally defined from only a couple of HPV16-positive patients. Candidate HPV-specific clones and E7-related TCR motifs grew in tumor during treatment.

Samples were taken several times over chemoradiotherapy. The sequence was collected from a human donor with HPV-associated anogenital cancer. The sequenced sample was blood, obtained from a patient who underwent chemoradiotherapy. The rearrangement uses TRBV7-9 and TRBJ1-1; 9 positions match TRBD1. The CDR3 nucleotides read TGTGCCAGCAGCAAAACAGGGGGCCTAAACACTGAAGCTTTCTTT. Residues: CASSKTGGLNTEAFF.